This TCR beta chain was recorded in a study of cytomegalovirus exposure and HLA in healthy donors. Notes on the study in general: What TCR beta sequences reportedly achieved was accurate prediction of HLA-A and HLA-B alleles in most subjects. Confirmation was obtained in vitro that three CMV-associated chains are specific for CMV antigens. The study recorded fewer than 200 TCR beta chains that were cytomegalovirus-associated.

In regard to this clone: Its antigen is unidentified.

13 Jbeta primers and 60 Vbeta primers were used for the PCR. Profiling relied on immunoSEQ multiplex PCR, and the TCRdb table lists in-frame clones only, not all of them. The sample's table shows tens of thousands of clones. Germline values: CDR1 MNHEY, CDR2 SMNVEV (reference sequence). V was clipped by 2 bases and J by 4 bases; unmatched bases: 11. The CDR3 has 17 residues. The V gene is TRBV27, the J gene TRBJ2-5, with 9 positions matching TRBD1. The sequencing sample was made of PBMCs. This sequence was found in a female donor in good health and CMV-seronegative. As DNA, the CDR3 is TGTGCCAGCAGTTTAGAATCCCCGGGACAGGGAGGAGAGACCCAGTACTTC. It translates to CASSLESPGQGGETQYF.